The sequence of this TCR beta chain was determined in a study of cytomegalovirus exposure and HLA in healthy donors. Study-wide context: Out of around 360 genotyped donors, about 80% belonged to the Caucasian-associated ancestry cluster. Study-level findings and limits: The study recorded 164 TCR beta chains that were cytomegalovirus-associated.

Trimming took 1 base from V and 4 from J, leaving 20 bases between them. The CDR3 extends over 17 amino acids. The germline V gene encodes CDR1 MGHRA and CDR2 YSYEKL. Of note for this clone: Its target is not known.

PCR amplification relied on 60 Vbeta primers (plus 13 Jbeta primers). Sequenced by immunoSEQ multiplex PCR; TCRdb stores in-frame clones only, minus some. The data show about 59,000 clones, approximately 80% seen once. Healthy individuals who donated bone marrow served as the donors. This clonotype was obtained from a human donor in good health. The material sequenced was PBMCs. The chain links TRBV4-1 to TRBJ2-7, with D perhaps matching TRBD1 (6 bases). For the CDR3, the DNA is TGCGCCAGCAGCCAAGGGACAGCCCCGCCTTTTAGGTACGAGCAGTACTTC. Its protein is CASSQGTAPPFRYEQYF.